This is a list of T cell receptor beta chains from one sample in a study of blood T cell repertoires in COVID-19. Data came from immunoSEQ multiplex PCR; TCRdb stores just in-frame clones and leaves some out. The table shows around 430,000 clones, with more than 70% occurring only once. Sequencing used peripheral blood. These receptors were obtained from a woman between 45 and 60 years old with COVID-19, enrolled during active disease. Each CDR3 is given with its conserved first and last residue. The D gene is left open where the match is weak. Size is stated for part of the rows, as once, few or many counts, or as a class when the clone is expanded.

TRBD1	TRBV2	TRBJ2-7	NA	CASSLGQLYEQYF	TGTGCCAGCAGTCTGGGACAGCTCTACGAGCAGTACTTC
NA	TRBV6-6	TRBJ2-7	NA	CASSYSGGRSYEQYF	TGTGCCAGCAGTTACTCCGGGGGGCGCTCCTACGAGCAGTACTTC
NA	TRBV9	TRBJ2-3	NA	CASSVVRGDTQYF	TGTGCCAGCAGCGTAGTAAGGGGAGATACGCAGTATTTT
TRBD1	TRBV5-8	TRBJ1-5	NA	CASSGLGQGLQPQHF	TGTGCCAGCAGCGGGCTGGGACAGGGGCTTCAGCCCCAGCATTTT
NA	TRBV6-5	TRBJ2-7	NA	CASMQPGSYEQYF	TGTGCCTCAATGCAGCCGGGCTCCTACGAGCAGTACTTC
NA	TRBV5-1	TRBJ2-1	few	CASSLGGSSYNEQFF	TGCGCCAGCAGCTTGGGAGGCAGCTCCTACAATGAGCAGTTCTTC
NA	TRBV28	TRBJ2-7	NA	CASSRAAEQYF	TGTGCCAGCAGCAGGGCTGCCGAGCAGTACTTC
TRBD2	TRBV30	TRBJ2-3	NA	CAWSLAGGAFSTDTQYF	TGTGCCTGGAGCTTGGCGGGGGGAGCCTTTAGCACAGATACGCAGTATTTT
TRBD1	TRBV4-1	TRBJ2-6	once	CASSLRFSGQGTGANVLTF	TGCGCCAGCAGCCTACGATTCTCGGGACAGGGAACCGGGGCCAACGTCCTGACTTTC
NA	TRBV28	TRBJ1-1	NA	CASSLRTEAFF	TGTGCCAGCAGTTTACGGACTGAAGCTTTCTTT